These T cell receptor beta chains were read from a single sample in a study of beta chain features in type 1 diabetes. Sequenced by immunoSEQ multiplex PCR; TCRdb stores in-frame clones only, minus some. The data show fewer than 900,000 clones, roughly a sixth seen once. The sequencing input was naive CD4+ T cells from blood. These TCRs come from a woman aged 18-29 years in good health. The CDR3 runs from the conserved cysteine through the conserved F or W. Each record gives: V gene, J gene, clone size, D gene, CDR3 DNA, CDR3 protein. A D gene is named only where the DNA matches it firmly. Clone size is not always given. Where it is, it says once, few, many or a class for expanded clones.

v_call: TRBV28
j_call: TRBJ2-7
clone_size: NA
d_call: TRBD2
cdr3_nt: TGTGCCAGCAGTTTGGATCGACTAGCGACCTACGAGCAGTACTTC
cdr3_aa: CASSLDRLATYEQYF

v_call: TRBV4-2
j_call: TRBJ1-3
clone_size: few
d_call: NA
cdr3_nt: TGTGCCAGCAGCCAAGATCCGGGGACTGGAAACACCATATATTTT
cdr3_aa: CASSQDPGTGNTIYF

v_call: TRBV5-1
j_call: TRBJ2-7
clone_size: NA
d_call: NA
cdr3_nt: TGCGCCAGCAGCACGGCCTACGAGCAGTACTTC
cdr3_aa: CASSTAYEQYF

v_call: TRBV27
j_call: TRBJ1-5
clone_size: NA
d_call: NA
cdr3_nt: TGTGCCAGCAGTTTATCCCCATCACAGCCCCAGCATTTT
cdr3_aa: CASSLSPSQPQHF

v_call: TRBV10-3
j_call: TRBJ1-5
clone_size: NA
d_call: NA
cdr3_nt: TGTGCCATCAGTGAGGGGTTAAGCAATCAGCCCCAGCATTTT
cdr3_aa: CAISEGLSNQPQHF

v_call: TRBV5-6
j_call: TRBJ2-3
clone_size: NA
d_call: NA
cdr3_nt: TGTGCCAGCAGTCAAAGATCAGGGTCAGATACGCAGTATTTT
cdr3_aa: CASSQRSGSDTQYF

v_call: TRBV7-9
j_call: TRBJ1-4
clone_size: NA
d_call: NA
cdr3_nt: TGTGCCAGCAGCTTGGGGTCCGGGGAAAAACTGTTTTTT
cdr3_aa: CASSLGSGEKLFF

v_call: TRBV2
j_call: TRBJ2-1
clone_size: NA
d_call: NA
cdr3_nt: TGTGCCAGCAGTGAACTTGGCAGGAGCTCCTACAATGAGCAGTTCTTC
cdr3_aa: CASSELGRSSYNEQFF

v_call: TRBV27
j_call: TRBJ2-7
clone_size: few
d_call: NA
cdr3_nt: TGTGCCAGCAGTTTCAGGGGGGCGCGCCGGGAGCAGTACTTC
cdr3_aa: CASSFRGARREQYF

v_call: TRBV15
j_call: TRBJ2-2
clone_size: NA
d_call: NA
cdr3_nt: TGTGCCACCAGCGAACGTCGCATCACCGGGGAGCTGTTTTTT
cdr3_aa: CATSERRITGELFF

v_call: TRBV27
j_call: TRBJ1-2
clone_size: few
d_call: NA
cdr3_nt: TGTGCCAGCAGTTGGGTCGGGGGGAGTAACTATGGCTACACCTTC
cdr3_aa: CASSWVGGSNYGYTF

v_call: TRBV28
j_call: TRBJ1-1
clone_size: few
d_call: NA
cdr3_nt: TGTGCCAGCAGTTTTTTCTCTCCGAGGGGGGTGAACACTGAAGCTTTCTTT
cdr3_aa: CASSFFSPRGVNTEAFF

v_call: TRBV18
j_call: TRBJ1-2
clone_size: few
d_call: NA
cdr3_nt: TGTGCCAGCTCACCGAACGGTAACTATGGCTACACCTTC
cdr3_aa: CASSPNGNYGYTF

v_call: TRBV19
j_call: TRBJ2-1
clone_size: NA
d_call: NA
cdr3_nt: TGTGCCAGTAGTAAGGCCCATGAGCAGTTCTTC
cdr3_aa: CASSKAHEQFF

v_call: TRBV15
j_call: TRBJ2-7
clone_size: few
d_call: NA
cdr3_nt: TGTGCCTCTAGTACAGGGTGGTACGAGCAGTACTTC
cdr3_aa: CASSTGWYEQYF

v_call: TRBV18
j_call: TRBJ2-3
clone_size: NA
d_call: TRBD2
cdr3_nt: TGTGCCAGCTCATCCTGGGGGGGGACGCCGGATACGCAGTATTTT
cdr3_aa: CASSSWGGTPDTQYF

v_call: TRBV11-2
j_call: TRBJ2-1
clone_size: NA
d_call: NA
cdr3_nt: TGTGCCAGCAGCTTAGTGTCGACAGTTAGCGACAATGAGCAGTTCTTC
cdr3_aa: CASSLVSTVSDNEQFF

v_call: TRBV7-3
j_call: TRBJ2-2
clone_size: few
d_call: TRBD1
cdr3_nt: TGTGCCAGCAGCTTATTGGGACAGATCACCGGGGAGCTGTTTTTT
cdr3_aa: CASSLLGQITGELFF

v_call: TRBV11-2
j_call: TRBJ2-1
clone_size: NA
d_call: TRBD1
cdr3_nt: TGTGCCAGCAGCCCCCCCAGGGGGCGATTTACCGATGAGCAGTTCTTC
cdr3_aa: CASSPPRGRFTDEQFF

v_call: TRBV9
j_call: TRBJ2-3
clone_size: few
d_call: NA
cdr3_nt: TGTGCCAGCAGCGGGTCATGGGGGGATACGCAGTATTTT
cdr3_aa: CASSGSWGDTQYF

v_call: TRBV4-1
j_call: TRBJ1-4
clone_size: NA
d_call: NA
cdr3_nt: TGCGCCAGCAGCCATCAGGGTACGAATGAAAAACTGTTTTTT
cdr3_aa: CASSHQGTNEKLFF

v_call: TRBV23-1
j_call: TRBJ2-3
clone_size: NA
d_call: NA
cdr3_nt: TGCGCCAGCACTTTCAATTATGGCAGCTTGACCTACACTAGCACAGATACGCAGTATTTT
cdr3_aa: CASTFNYGSLTYTSTDTQYF

v_call: TRBV28
j_call: TRBJ2-7
clone_size: NA
d_call: NA
cdr3_nt: TGTGCCAGCAGTTTAAGGTCAGGCTCACCCTACGAGCAGTACTTC
cdr3_aa: CASSLRSGSPYEQYF

v_call: TRBV7-7
j_call: TRBJ2-3
clone_size: NA
d_call: NA
cdr3_nt: TGTGCTAGCTCTCCTCGCGGCACAGATACGCAGTATTTT
cdr3_aa: CASSPRGTDTQYF

v_call: TRBV7-6
j_call: TRBJ1-4
clone_size: few
d_call: NA
cdr3_nt: TGTGCCAGCCGCTCCAGGGGAGATAATGAAAAACTGTTTTTT
cdr3_aa: CASRSRGDNEKLFF

v_call: TRBV4-2
j_call: TRBJ1-2
clone_size: NA
d_call: NA
cdr3_nt: TGTGCCAGCAGCCCGGGTAACAAGAACTATGGCTACACCTTC
cdr3_aa: CASSPGNKNYGYTF